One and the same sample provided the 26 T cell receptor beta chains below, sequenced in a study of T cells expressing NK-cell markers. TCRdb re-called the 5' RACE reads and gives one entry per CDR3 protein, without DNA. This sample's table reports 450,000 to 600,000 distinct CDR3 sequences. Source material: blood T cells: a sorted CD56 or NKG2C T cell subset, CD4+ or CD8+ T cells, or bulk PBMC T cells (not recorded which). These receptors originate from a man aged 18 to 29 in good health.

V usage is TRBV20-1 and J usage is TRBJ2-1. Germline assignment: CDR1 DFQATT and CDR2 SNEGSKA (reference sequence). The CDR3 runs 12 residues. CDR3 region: CSASGLLNEQFF.

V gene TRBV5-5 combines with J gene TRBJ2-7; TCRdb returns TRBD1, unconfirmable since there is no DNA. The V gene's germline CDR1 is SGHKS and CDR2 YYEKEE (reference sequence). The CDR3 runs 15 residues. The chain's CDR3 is CASSADRGLIHEQYF.

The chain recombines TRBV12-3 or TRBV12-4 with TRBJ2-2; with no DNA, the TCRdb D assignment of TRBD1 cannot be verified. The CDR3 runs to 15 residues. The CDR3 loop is CASSLGGGSTGELFF.

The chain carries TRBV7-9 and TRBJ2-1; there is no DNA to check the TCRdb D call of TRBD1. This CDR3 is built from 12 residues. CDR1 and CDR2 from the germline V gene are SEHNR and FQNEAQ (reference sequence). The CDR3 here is CASSSPTGSGFF.

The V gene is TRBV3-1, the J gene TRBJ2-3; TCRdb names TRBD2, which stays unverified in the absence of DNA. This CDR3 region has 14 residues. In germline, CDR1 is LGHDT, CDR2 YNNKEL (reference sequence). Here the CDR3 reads CASGREASTDTQYF.

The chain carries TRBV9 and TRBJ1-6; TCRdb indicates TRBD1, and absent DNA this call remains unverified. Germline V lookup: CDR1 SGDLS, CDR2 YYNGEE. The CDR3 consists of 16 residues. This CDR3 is CASSVGDSSYNSPLHF.

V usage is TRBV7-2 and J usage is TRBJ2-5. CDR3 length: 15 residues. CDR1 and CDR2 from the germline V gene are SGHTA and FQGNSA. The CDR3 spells CASSRGRYQEETQYF.

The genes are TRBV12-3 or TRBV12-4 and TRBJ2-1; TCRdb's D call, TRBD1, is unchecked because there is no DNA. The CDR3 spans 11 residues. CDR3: CASSSRWEQFF.

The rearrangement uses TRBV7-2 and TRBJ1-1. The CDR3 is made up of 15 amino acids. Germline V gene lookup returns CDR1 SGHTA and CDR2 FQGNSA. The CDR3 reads CASSPYGETNTEAFF.

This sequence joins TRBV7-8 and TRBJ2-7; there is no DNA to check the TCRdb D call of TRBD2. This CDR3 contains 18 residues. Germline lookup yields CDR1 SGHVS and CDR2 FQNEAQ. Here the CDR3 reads CASSFRLAGGPLSYEQYF. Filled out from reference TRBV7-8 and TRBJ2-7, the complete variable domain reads GAGVSQSPRYKVAKRGQDVALRCDPISGHVSLFWYQQALGQGPEFLTYFQNEAQLDKSGLPSDRFFAERPEGSVSTLKIQRTQQEDSAVYLCASSFRLAGGPLSYEQYFGPGTRLTVT.

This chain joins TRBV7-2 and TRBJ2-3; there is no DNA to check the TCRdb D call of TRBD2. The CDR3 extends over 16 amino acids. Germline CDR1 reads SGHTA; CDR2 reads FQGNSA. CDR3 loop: CASSLEGTTITNTQYF. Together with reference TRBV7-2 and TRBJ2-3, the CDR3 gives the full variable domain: GAGVSQSPSNKVTEKGKDVELRCDPISGHTALYWYRQSLGQGLEFLIYFQGNSAPDKSGLPSDRFSAERTGGSVSTLTIQRTQQEDSAVYLCASSLEGTTITNTQYFGPGTRLTVL.

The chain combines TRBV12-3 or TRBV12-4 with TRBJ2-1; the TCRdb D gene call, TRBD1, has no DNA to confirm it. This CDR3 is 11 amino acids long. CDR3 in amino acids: CASSPLYEQFF.

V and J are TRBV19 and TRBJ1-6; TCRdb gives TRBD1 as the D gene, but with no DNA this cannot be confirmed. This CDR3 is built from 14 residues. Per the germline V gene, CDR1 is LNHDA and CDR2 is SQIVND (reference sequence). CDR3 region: CASSISGAGSPLHF.

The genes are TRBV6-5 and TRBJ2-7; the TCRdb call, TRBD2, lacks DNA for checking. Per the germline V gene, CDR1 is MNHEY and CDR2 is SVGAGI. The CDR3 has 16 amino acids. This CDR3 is CASSYLGLPGPYEQYF.

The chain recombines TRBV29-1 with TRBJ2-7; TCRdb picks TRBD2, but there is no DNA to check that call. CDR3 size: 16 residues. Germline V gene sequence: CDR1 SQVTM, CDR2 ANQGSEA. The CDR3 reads CSVEDSSGRSSYEQYF.

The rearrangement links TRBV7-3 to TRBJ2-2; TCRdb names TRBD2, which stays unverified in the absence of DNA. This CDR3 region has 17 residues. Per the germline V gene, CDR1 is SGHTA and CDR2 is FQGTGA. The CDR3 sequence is CASSLGLAGENTGELFF.

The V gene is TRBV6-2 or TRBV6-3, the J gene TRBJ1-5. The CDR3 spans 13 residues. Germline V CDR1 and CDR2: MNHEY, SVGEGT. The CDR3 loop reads CASSSGEYQPQHF.

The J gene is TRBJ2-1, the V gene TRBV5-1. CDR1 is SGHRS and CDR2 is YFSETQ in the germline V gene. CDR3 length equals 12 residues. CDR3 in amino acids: CASSTFRDEQFF. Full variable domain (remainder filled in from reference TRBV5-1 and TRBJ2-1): KAGVTQTPRYLIKTRGQQVTLSCSPISGHRSVSWYQQTPGQGLQFLFEYFSETQRNKGNFPGRFSGRQFSNSRSEMNVSTLELGDSALYLCASSTFRDEQFFGPGTRLTVL.

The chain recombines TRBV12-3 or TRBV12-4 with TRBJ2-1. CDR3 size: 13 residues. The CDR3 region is CASSSGPNNEQFF.

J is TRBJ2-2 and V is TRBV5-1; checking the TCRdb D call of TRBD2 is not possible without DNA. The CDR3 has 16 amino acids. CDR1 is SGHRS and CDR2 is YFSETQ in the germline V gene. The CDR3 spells CASSLQLAGASGELFF.

The CDR3 spells CASSSRDRYYEQYF. This chain links TRBV12-3 or TRBV12-4 with TRBJ2-7; TCRdb proposes TRBD1, but this gene call is untestable without DNA. This CDR3 spans 14 amino acids.

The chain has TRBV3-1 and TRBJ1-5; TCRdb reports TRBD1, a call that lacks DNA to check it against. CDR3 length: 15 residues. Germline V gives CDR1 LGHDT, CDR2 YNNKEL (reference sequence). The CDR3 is CASSPSRGSNQPQHF.

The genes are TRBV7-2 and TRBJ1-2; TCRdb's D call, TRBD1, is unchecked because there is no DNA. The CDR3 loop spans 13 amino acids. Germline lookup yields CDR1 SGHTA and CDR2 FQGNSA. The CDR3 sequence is CASSKSGTTGYTF.

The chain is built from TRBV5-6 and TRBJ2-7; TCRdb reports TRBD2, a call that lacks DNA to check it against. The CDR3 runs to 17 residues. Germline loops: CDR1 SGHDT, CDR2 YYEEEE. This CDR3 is CASSLVGTSGVIYEQYF.

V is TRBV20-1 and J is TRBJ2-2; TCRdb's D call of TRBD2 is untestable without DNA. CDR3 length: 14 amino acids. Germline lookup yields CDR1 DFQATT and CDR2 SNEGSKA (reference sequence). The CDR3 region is CSAPAGDYTGELFF.

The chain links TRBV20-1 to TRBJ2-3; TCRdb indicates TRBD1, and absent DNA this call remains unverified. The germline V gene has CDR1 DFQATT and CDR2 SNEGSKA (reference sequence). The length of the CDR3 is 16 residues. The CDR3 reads CSALPPARQGAGTQYF.